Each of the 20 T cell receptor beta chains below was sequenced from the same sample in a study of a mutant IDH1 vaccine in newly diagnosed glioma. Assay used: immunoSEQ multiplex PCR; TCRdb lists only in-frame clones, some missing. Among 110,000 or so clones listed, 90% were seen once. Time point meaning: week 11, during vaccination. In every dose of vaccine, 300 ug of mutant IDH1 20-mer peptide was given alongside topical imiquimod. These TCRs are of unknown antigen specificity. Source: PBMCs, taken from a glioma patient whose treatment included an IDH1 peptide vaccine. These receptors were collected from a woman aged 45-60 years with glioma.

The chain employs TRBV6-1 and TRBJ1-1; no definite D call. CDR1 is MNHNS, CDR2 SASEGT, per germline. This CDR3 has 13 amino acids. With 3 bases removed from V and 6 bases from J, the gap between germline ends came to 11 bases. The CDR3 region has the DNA TGTGCCAGCAGTGATAGGCCCCCGGCTGAAGCTTTCTTT. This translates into CASSDRPPAEAFF.

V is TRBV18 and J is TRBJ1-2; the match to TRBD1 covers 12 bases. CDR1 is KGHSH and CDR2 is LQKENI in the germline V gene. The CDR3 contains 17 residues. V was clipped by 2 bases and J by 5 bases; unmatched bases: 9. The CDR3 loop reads CASSPGTGGSIRYGYTF. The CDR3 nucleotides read TGTGCCAGCTCACCAGGGACAGGGGGCAGTATTCGGTATGGCTACACCTTC.

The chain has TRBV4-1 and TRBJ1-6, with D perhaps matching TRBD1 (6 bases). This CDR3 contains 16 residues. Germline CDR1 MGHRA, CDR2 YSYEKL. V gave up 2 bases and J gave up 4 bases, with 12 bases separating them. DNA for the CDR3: TGCGCCAGCAGCCAACCCCTACAGGGTTATAATTCACCCCTCCACTTT. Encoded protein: CASSQPLQGYNSPLHF.

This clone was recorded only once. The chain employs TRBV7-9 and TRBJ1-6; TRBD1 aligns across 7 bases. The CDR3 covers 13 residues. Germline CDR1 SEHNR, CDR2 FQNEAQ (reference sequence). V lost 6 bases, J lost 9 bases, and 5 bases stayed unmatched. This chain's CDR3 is CASRDRAISPLHF. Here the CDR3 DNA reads TGTGCCAGCAGAGACAGGGCAATTTCACCCCTCCACTTT.

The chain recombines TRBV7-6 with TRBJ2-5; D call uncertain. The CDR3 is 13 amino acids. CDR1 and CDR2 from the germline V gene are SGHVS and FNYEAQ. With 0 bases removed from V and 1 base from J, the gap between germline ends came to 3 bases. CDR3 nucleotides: TGTGCCAGCAGCTTAGCGCCCCAAGAGACCCAGTACTTC. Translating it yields CASSLAPQETQYF.

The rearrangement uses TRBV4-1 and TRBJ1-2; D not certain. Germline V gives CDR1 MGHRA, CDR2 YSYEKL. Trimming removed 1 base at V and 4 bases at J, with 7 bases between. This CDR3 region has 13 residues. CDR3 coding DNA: TGCGCCAGCAGCCAAGTATATAGCTATGGCTACACCTTC. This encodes CASSQVYSYGYTF.

The CDR3 protein is CASSLVAAQHYGYTF. In DNA, the CDR3 is TGTGCCAGCAGCTTGGTCGCTGCACAGCACTATGGCTACACCTTC. The genes are TRBV5-6 and TRBJ1-2; D is uncertain. CDR1 is SGHDT, CDR2 YYEEEE, per germline. With 0 bases removed from V and 3 bases from J, the gap between germline ends came to 12 bases. The CDR3 runs 15 residues. The whole variable domain, filled in from reference TRBV5-6 and TRBJ1-2, reads DAGVTQSPTHLIKTRGQQVTLRCSPKSGHDTVSWYQQALGQGPQFIFQYYEEEERQRGNFPDRFSGHQFPNYSSELNVNALLLGDSALYLCASSLVAAQHYGYTFGSGTRLTVV.

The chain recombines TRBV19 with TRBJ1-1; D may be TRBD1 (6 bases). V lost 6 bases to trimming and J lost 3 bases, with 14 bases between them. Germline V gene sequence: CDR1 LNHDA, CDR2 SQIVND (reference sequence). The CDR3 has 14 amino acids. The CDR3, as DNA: TGTGCCAGTAGGTCAGGGGTTCTGGACACTGAAGCTTTCTTT. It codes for CASRSGVLDTEAFF. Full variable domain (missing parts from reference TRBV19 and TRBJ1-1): DGGITQSPKYLFRKEGQNVTLSCEQNLNHDAMYWYRQDPGQGLRLIYYSQIVNDFQKGDIAEGYSVSREKKESFPLTVTSAQKNPTAFYLCASRSGVLDTEAFFGQGTRLTVV.

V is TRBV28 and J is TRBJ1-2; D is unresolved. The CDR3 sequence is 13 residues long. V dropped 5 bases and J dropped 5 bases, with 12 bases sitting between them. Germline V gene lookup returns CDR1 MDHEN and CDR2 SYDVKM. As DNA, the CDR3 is TGTGCCAGCAGTCCAGACTCCCTTTATGGCTACACCTTC. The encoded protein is CASSPDSLYGYTF.

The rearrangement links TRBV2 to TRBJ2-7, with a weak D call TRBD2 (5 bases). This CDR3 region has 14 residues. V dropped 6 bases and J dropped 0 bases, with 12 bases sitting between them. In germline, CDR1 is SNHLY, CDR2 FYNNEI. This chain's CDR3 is CASSLSGYSYEQYF. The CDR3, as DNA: TGTGCCAGCAGCTTGAGCGGTTACTCCTACGAGCAGTACTTC.

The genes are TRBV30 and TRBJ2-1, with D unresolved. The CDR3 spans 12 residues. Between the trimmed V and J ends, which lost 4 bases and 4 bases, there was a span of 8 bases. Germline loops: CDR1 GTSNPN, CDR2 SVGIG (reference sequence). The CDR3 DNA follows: TGTGCCTGGACAAAACTTTACAATGAGCAGTTCTTC. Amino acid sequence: CAWTKLYNEQFF.

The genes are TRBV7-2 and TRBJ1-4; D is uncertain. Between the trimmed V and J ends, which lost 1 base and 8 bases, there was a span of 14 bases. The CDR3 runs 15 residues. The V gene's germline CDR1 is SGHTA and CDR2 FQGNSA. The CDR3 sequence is CASSLGRTWREKLFF. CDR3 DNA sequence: TGTGCCAGCAGCTTAGGCAGGACGTGGAGGGAAAAACTGTTTTTT.

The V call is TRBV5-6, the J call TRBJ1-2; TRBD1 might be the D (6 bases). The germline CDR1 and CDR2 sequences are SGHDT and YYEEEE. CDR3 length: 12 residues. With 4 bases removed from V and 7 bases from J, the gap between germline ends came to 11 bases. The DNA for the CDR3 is TGTGCCAGCAGCGCCCAGGGGTCTGGCTACACCTTC. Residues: CASSAQGSGYTF.

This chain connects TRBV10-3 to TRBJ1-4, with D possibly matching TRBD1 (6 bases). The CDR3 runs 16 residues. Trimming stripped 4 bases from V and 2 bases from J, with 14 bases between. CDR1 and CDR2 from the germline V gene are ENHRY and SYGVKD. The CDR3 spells CAISGEQGNTNEKLFF. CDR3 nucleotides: TGTGCCATCAGTGGAGAACAGGGAAATACTAATGAAAAACTGTTTTTT.

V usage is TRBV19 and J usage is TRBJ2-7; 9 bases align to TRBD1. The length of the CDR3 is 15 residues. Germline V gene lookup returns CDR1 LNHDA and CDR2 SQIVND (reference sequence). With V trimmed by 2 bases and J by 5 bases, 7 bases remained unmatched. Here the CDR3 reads CASSIIGTGSNEQYF. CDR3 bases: TGTGCCAGTAGTATAATCGGGACAGGGTCCAACGAGCAGTACTTC.

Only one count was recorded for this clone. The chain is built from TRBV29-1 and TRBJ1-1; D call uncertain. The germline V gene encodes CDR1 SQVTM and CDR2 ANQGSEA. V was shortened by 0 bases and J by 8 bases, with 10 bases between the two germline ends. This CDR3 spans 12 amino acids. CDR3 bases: TGCAGCGTTGAAGAGGCCGCGACGGAAGCTTTCTTT. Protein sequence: CSVEEAATEAFF.

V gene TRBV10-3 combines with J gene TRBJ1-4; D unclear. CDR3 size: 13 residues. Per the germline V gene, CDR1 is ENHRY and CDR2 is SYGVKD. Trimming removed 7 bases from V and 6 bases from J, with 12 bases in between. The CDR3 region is CAIKDDTDEKLFF. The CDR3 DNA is TGTGCCATCAAGGATGACACGGATGAAAAACTGTTTTTT.

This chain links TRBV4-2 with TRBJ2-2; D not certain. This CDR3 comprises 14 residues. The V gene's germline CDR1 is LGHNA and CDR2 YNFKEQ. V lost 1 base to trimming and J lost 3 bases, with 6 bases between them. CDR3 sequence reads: CASSQVGYTGELFF. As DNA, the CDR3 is TGTGCCAGCAGCCAAGTAGGATACACCGGGGAGCTGTTTTTT.

CDR3 sequence: CSVVRANTGELFF. For the CDR3, the DNA is TGCAGCGTTGTACGGGCGAACACCGGGGAGCTGTTTTTT. This sequence joins TRBV29-1 and TRBJ2-2; unclear D gene. This CDR3 region has 13 residues. Germline lookup yields CDR1 SQVTM and CDR2 ANQGSEA. V shed 4 bases and J shed 0 bases, with 6 bases lying between them.

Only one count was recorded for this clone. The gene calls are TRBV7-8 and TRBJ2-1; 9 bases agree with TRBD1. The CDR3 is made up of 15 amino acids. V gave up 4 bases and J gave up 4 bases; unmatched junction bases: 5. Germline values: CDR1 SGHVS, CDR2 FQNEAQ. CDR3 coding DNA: TGTGCCAGCAGCTCCCCGGGACAGGGATACAATGAGCAGTTCTTC. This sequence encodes CASSSPGQGYNEQFF.